What follows are 26 T cell receptor beta chains derived from one specimen sequenced in a study of cytomegalovirus exposure and HLA in healthy donors. Primers for the PCR totalled 60 Vbeta and 13 Jbeta. Clones were read by immunoSEQ multiplex PCR, and TCRdb kept only the in-frame ones, dropping some. The listing records approximately 40,000 clones. The sequenced material came from PBMCs. The source of these receptors is a human donor in good health.

The V and J genes are TRBV6-1 and TRBJ1-1, with D possibly matching TRBD1 (6 bases). Trimming removed 8 bases from V and 0 bases from J, with 13 bases in between. The CDR3 length is 14 residues. Looked up from germline, CDR1 is MNHNS and CDR2 is SASEGT. In nucleotides, the CDR3 is TGTGCCAGCCTGACAGGAACTTTGAACACTGAAGCTTTCTTT. Protein sequence: CASLTGTLNTEAFF.

The CDR3 reads CASSPDSLYGYTF. In DNA form, the CDR3 reads TGTGCCAGCAGCCCGGACAGTTTATATGGCTACACCTTC. The chain joins TRBV6-1 to TRBJ1-2; D may be TRBD1 (6 bases). CDR1 and CDR2 (germline): MNHNS, SASEGT. The CDR3 has 13 amino acids. Trimming pared 6 bases from V and 5 bases from J, leaving 13 bases between.

The chain links TRBV7-9 to TRBJ2-5, with 9 bases fitting TRBD2. The J call may be incorrect, as the DNA end agrees better with TRBJ2-7. The length of the CDR3 is 15 residues. CDR1 is SEHNR and CDR2 is FQNEAQ in the germline V gene (reference sequence). The CDR3 loop is CASSSPGGGAGEQYF. The DNA of the CDR3 is TGTGCCAGCAGCTCACCCGGCGGGGGGGCGGGCGAGCAGTACTTC.

This sequence joins TRBV7-9 and TRBJ1-2, with a tentative D call TRBD1 (6 bases). This CDR3 region has 14 residues. Trimming took off 3 bases at V and 4 bases at J, with 12 bases between the two ends. Germline CDR1 and CDR2: SEHNR and FQNEAQ (reference sequence). The CDR3 here is CASSFYGTTYGYTF. The CDR3 DNA sequence: TGTGCCAGCAGCTTTTACGGGACAACCTATGGCTACACCTTC.

The chain joins TRBV28 to TRBJ1-1; TRBD1 matches 9 bases. V dropped 8 bases and J dropped 1; count of bases not matched to a gene: 8. Germline values: CDR1 MDHEN, CDR2 SYDVKM. The length of the CDR3 is 15 residues. The CDR3 nucleotides read TGTGCCAGCGCTCTCTGGGGACAGGGGAACACTGAAGCTTTCTTT. The encoded protein is CASALWGQGNTEAFF.

V and J are TRBV7-8 and TRBJ2-5; maybe TRBD1 (6 bases). CDR3 length: 16 amino acids. Germline CDR1 and CDR2: SGHVS and FQNEAQ. Trimming shortened V by 5 bases and J by 1 base, and 17 bases separated the two germline ends. CDR3 sequence (DNA): TGTGCCAGCAGCACCCCCTTGAGGGACATCCAAGAGACCCAGTACTTC. The encoded protein is CASSTPLRDIQETQYF.

The genes are TRBV10-3 and TRBJ1-1, with TRBD1 matching 7 bases. This CDR3 region has 13 residues. Germline trimming cut 6 bases from V and 5 bases from J; bases unmatched to any gene: 6. Germline V gene lookup returns CDR1 ENHRY and CDR2 SYGVKD. CDR3 protein: CAIRGDSATEAFF. Here the CDR3 DNA reads TGTGCCATCAGAGGGGACAGCGCGACTGAAGCTTTCTTT.

This chain joins TRBV5-1 and TRBJ2-1, with 10 positions matching TRBD1. The CDR3 has 15 amino acids. V was pared by 5 bases and J by 2 bases, with 4 bases of the junction left unmatched. Germline CDR1 and CDR2: SGHRS and YFSETQ. The CDR3 here is CASRPGTGAYNEQFF. CDR3 coding DNA: TGCGCCAGCAGACCCGGGACAGGGGCCTACAATGAGCAGTTCTTC.

The chain carries TRBV5-1 and TRBJ1-6, with 8 bases identical to TRBD1. J gave up 8 bases and V 4 bases, and 5 bases lay outside the gene matches. The CDR3 has 14 amino acids. Germline CDR1 reads SGHRS; CDR2 reads YFSETQ. CDR3 protein: CASSPGQDHSPLHF. The CDR3 coding sequence is TGCGCCAGCAGCCCGGGACAGGATCATTCACCCCTCCACTTT.

Points on this clone: The junction departs from the called germline gene at one end, perhaps through a read error. Other DNA sequences of this sample code for an identical CDR3. This rearrangement joins TRBV2 to TRBJ1-6; D not resolved. Germline CDR1 SNHLY, CDR2 FYNNEI. The CDR3 is made up of 15 amino acids. CDR3 nucleotide sequence: TGTGCCAGCAGTACGGAGAGCTCCTATAATTCACCCCTACACTTT. Its protein product is CASSTESSYNSPLHF.

The chain has TRBV28 and TRBJ1-5; D remains ambiguous. This CDR3 comprises 14 residues. From germline, CDR1 is MDHEN and CDR2 SYDVKM. V was trimmed by 5 bases and J by 4 bases, leaving 12 bases between them. CDR3 nucleotide sequence: TGTGCCAGCAGTACCCCGTTCGAGAATCAGCCCCAGCATTTT. Encoded protein: CASSTPFENQPQHF.

The chain couples TRBV30 to TRBJ1-4; possibly TRBD1 for D (5 bases). V was cut by 2 bases and J by 3 bases, with 10 bases left in between. Germline CDR1 is GTSNPN and CDR2 is SVGIG (reference sequence). This CDR3 has 14 residues. CDR3 region: CAWSRGFPNEKLFF. The CDR3 coding sequence is TGTGCCTGGAGTCGGGGGTTCCCTAATGAAAAACTGTTTTTT.

The genes are TRBV12-5 and TRBJ1-1, with TRBD1 matching 12 bases. Germline V gives CDR1 LGHNT, CDR2 FRNRAP. The CDR3 runs 16 residues. V lost 0 bases, J lost 5 bases, and 4 bases stayed unmatched. CDR3 residues: CASGLVVGQGATEAFF. CDR3 nucleotide sequence: TGTGCTAGTGGTTTGGTAGTGGGACAGGGGGCAACTGAAGCTTTCTTT.

The chain links TRBV11-2 to TRBJ2-3; tentatively, D is TRBD2 (5 bases). The CDR3 is 15 amino acids. Germline loops: CDR1 SGHAT, CDR2 FQNNGV. The V and J ends lost 5 bases and 5 bases respectively, with 17 bases between them. In DNA, the CDR3 is TGTGCCAGCAGCCAACAGCGATCTCGGGGAGATACGCAGTATTTT. Its protein product is CASSQQRSRGDTQYF.

The chain employs TRBV10-1 and TRBJ1-2, with D possibly being TRBD1 (6 bases). From germline, CDR1 is WNHNN and CDR2 SYGVQD (reference sequence). V shed 0 bases and J shed 4 bases, with 12 bases lying between them. The CDR3 spans 15 residues. The CDR3 loop reads CASSESNTGIYGYTF. DNA of the CDR3: TGCGCCAGCAGTGAGTCCAATACAGGGATCTATGGCTACACCTTC.

This rearrangement joins TRBV7-3 to TRBJ2-1; possibly TRBD2 for D (7 bases). The CDR3 consists of 15 residues. V was clipped by 1 base and J by 7 bases, with 14 bases between them. Germline CDR1 and CDR2: SGHTA and FQGTGA. This CDR3 reads CASSLKGGLFNEQFF. CDR3 sequence (DNA): TGTGCCAGCAGCTTAAAGGGGGGGCTTTTTAATGAGCAGTTCTTC.

The CDR3 reads CASTSSRSSYNEQFF. DNA for the CDR3: TGTGCCAGCACCTCCTCTAGGAGCTCCTACAATGAGCAGTTCTTC. The gene calls are TRBV11-2 and TRBJ2-1; D gene uncertain. The CDR3 runs to 15 residues. Germline V CDR1 and CDR2: SGHAT, FQNNGV. The V gene lost 7 bases and the J gene lost 0 bases, with 13 bases spanning the gap.

The chain employs TRBV5-1 and TRBJ2-1; TRBD2 matches at 9 bases. With 2 bases clipped from V and 7 bases from J, the junction kept 4 bases outside the gene matches. The germline V gene encodes CDR1 SGHRS and CDR2 YFSETQ. This CDR3 has 14 residues. CDR3 DNA sequence: TGCGCCAGCAGCTTCGGCGGGGGGGGGAATGAGCAGTTCTTC. This translates into CASSFGGGGNEQFF.

The chain employs TRBV5-1 and TRBJ2-7, with 10 bases aligning to TRBD1. V lost 0 bases and J lost 7; bases outside the gene matches: 7. There are 15 residues in the CDR3. Per the germline V gene, CDR1 is SGHRS and CDR2 is YFSETQ. CDR3 residues: CASSLEGQGLDEQYF. DNA for the CDR3: TGCGCCAGCAGCTTGGAGGGACAGGGGTTAGATGAGCAGTACTTC.

This chain connects TRBV6-1 to TRBJ1-3, with 7 bases that match TRBD1. The CDR3 sequence is 15 residues long. Unmatched junction bases numbered 5, after V lost 1 base and J lost 5 bases. The V gene's germline CDR1 is MNHNS and CDR2 SASEGT. The CDR3 coding sequence is TGTGCCAGCAGTGAAGAGGTGACAGGGAGAAACACCATATATTTT. This encodes CASSEEVTGRNTIYF.

V usage is TRBV5-4 and J usage is TRBJ2-1; D not resolved. Germline V gene data show CDR1 as SGHNT and CDR2 as YYREEE (reference sequence). The germline V and J ends were trimmed by 6 bases and 5 bases, with 6 bases remaining between them. The CDR3 has 11 amino acids. DNA of the CDR3: TGTGCCAGCACCACGGACAATGAGCAGTTCTTC. Protein: CASTTDNEQFF. The variable domain in full, completed from reference TRBV5-4 and TRBJ2-1, reads ETGVTQSPTHLIKTRGQQVTLRCSSQSGHNTVSWYQQALGQGPQFIFQYYREEENGRGNFPPRFSGLQFPNYSSELNVNALELDDSALYLCASTTDNEQFFGPGTRLTVL.

V gene TRBV27 combines with J gene TRBJ2-3, with D possibly TRBD1 on 6 matching bases. The CDR3 loop spans 15 amino acids. V dropped 6 bases and J dropped 0 bases, with 13 bases sitting between them. Germline values: CDR1 MNHEY, CDR2 SMNVEV (reference sequence). The CDR3 bases are TGTGCCAGCAGCGGAACAGGGTATAGCACAGATACGCAGTATTTT. As protein: CASSGTGYSTDTQYF.

The V call is TRBV28, the J call TRBJ1-5, with a weak D call TRBD1 (6 bases). CDR1 and CDR2 from the germline V gene are MDHEN and SYDVKM. The CDR3 contains 16 residues. The V end lost 5 bases, the J end lost 0 bases, and 14 bases lay between the germline ends. The CDR3 sequence is CASSPSRDISNQPQHF. The CDR3 DNA reads as TGTGCCAGCAGTCCCTCCCGGGACATTAGCAATCAGCCCCAGCATTTT.

The chain employs TRBV19 and TRBJ2-1; TRBD2 matches 7 bases. The length of the CDR3 is 11 residues. J gave up 12 bases and V 4 bases, and 3 bases lay outside the gene matches. Germline lookup yields CDR1 LNHDA and CDR2 SQIVND (reference sequence). This CDR3 is CASSTLAGQFF. CDR3 DNA sequence: TGTGCCAGTAGTACCTTAGCGGGGCAGTTCTTC.

V gene TRBV7-2 combines with J gene TRBJ1-4; weak D call: TRBD1 (6 bases). From germline, CDR1 is SGHTA and CDR2 FQGNSA. Trimming removed 1 base at V and 8 bases at J, with 14 bases between. This CDR3 spans 15 amino acids. The DNA for the CDR3 is TGTGCCAGCAGCTTAGATTCTCGGCAGGGGGAAAAACTGTTTTTT. It translates to CASSLDSRQGEKLFF.

This sequence joins TRBV2 and TRBJ1-5, with D uncertain. V was pared by 6 bases and J by 7 bases, with 22 bases between. Germline V gene data show CDR1 as SNHLY and CDR2 as FYNNEI. This CDR3 region has 16 residues. This CDR3 reads CASSRQGSGLRQPQHF. For the CDR3, the DNA is TGTGCCAGCAGCCGACAAGGATCGGGGTTAAGGCAGCCCCAGCATTTT.